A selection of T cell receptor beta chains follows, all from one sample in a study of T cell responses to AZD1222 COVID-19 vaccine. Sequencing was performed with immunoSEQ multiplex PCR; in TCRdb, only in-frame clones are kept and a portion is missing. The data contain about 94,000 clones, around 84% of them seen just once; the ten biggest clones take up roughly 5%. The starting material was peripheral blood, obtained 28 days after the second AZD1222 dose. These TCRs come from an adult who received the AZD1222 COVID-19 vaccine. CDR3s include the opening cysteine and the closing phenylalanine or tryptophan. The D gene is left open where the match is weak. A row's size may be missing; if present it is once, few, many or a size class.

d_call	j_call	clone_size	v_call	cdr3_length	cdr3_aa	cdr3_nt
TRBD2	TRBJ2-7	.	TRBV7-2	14	CASRISGRAYGQYF	TGTGCCAGCAGGATTAGCGGGAGGGCCTACGGGCAGTACTTC
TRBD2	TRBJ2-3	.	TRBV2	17	CASSKGRGRSGTDTQYF	TGTGCCAGCAGTAAGGGGCGGGGGAGAAGTGGCACAGATACGCAGTATTTT
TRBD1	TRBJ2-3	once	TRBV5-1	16	CASSPRGTGVGDTQYF	TGCGCCAGCAGCCCCCGGGGGACAGGGGTGGGAGATACGCAGTATTTT
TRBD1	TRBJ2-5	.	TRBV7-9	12	CASSLAPGQEYF	TGTGCCAGCAGCTTAGCACCGGGACAGGAGTACTTC
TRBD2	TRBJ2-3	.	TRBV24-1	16	CATSDPLAGARDTQYF	TGTGCCACCAGTGATCCTCTAGCGGGAGCTCGCGATACGCAGTATTTT
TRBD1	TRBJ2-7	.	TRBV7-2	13	CASSPDRVYEQYF	TGTGCCAGCAGCCCGGACAGGGTTTACGAGCAGTACTTC
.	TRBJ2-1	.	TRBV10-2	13	CASSAQGWDEQFF	TGCGCCAGCAGTGCTCAGGGGTGGGATGAGCAGTTCTTC
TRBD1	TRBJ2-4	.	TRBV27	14	CASSLSGQGNIQYF	TGTGCCAGCAGTCTATCGGGACAGGGGAACATTCAGTACTTC
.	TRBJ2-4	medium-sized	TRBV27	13	CASSSEAALIQYF	TGTGCCAGCAGCTCCGAGGCCGCCCTAATTCAGTACTTC
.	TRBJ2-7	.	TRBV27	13	CASSFGRSYEQYF	TGTGCCAGCAGTTTTGGGAGATCCTACGAGCAGTACTTC
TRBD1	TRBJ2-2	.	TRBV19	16	CAISDRGDRNTGELFF	TGTGCCATTTCCGACAGGGGCGATAGGAACACCGGGGAGCTGTTTTTT
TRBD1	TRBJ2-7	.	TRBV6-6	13	CASTLRQGYEQYF	TGTGCCAGCACTCTTCGACAGGGATACGAGCAGTACTTC